The 22 T cell receptor beta chains below all came from one sample that was sequenced in a study of T cells expressing NK-cell markers. TCRdb reprocessed the 5' RACE reads, keeping one entry per CDR3 protein, no DNA. The sample features approximately 440,000 distinct CDR3 sequences, with over 1.3% in its top ten. The sequencing sample was made of blood T cells: a sorted CD56 or NKG2C T cell subset, CD4+ or CD8+ T cells, or bulk PBMC T cells (not recorded which). Receptors were obtained from a woman aged 50 to 65 in good health.

This chain joins TRBV14 and TRBJ2-1. The germline CDR1 and CDR2 sequences are SGHDN and FVKESK. The CDR3 is made up of 13 amino acids. This chain's CDR3 is CASSQILVEAPFF.

The rearrangement links TRBV12-3 or TRBV12-4 to TRBJ1-1; TCRdb reports TRBD1, a call that lacks DNA to check it against. The CDR3 runs to 14 residues. CDR3 residues: CASRPGTANTEAFF.

The rearrangement links TRBV11-3 to TRBJ2-1; with no DNA, the TCRdb D assignment of TRBD1 cannot be verified. The CDR3 spans 16 residues. Looked up from germline, CDR1 is SGHNT and CDR2 is YENEEA. The CDR3 is CASSSQGTSPTNEQFF. The variable domain in full, completed from reference TRBV11-3 and TRBJ2-1, reads EAGVVQSPRYKIIEKKQPVAFWCNPISGHNTLYWYLQNLGQGPELLIRYENEEAVDDSQLPKDRFSAERLKGVDSTLKIQPAELGDSAVYLCASSSQGTSPTNEQFFGPGTRLTVL.

The chain links TRBV11-2 to TRBJ2-3. This CDR3 is 14 amino acids long. Looked up from germline, CDR1 is SGHAT and CDR2 is FQNNGV. The CDR3 sequence: CASSLSPATVAQYF.

V usage is TRBV12-5 and J usage is TRBJ2-3; TCRdb returns TRBD2, unconfirmable since there is no DNA. The CDR3 contains 16 residues. Germline loops: CDR1 LGHNT, CDR2 FRNRAP. CDR3 residues: CASGPGTLERADTQYF.

The gene calls are TRBV5-1 and TRBJ1-4; without DNA, the TCRdb call of TRBD1 cannot be checked. CDR1 and CDR2 from the germline V gene are SGHRS and YFSETQ. This CDR3 comprises 15 residues. CDR3: CASSLTGQYNEKLFF.

The rearrangement links TRBV7-2 to TRBJ2-7; TCRdb's assignment of TRBD1 cannot be checked, as there is no DNA. The CDR3 has 13 amino acids. Per germline, CDR1 SGHTA and CDR2 FQGNSA. The CDR3 sequence is CASSRGQGYEQYF.

The chain has TRBV29-1 and TRBJ2-6; TCRdb's assignment of TRBD2 cannot be checked, as there is no DNA. Germline V gene sequence: CDR1 SQVTM, CDR2 ANQGSEA. The CDR3 is 16 residues long. CDR3 sequence: CSVLGEPLSGANVLTF.

The J gene is TRBJ2-5, the V gene TRBV12-3 or TRBV12-4. The CDR3 covers 15 residues. The CDR3 region is CASSFVTPQWETQYF.

The genes are TRBV27 and TRBJ2-1; TCRdb outputs TRBD2, but without DNA this stays unchecked. The CDR3 is 18 residues long. Germline loops: CDR1 MNHEY, CDR2 SMNVEV (reference sequence). The CDR3 sequence: CASTLFSGRPSSYNEQFF.

The rearrangement joins TRBV5-8 to TRBJ1-2. Germline V gene sequence: CDR1 SGHTS, CDR2 YDEGEE. This CDR3 is 16 amino acids long. CDR3 residues: CASSLRLSRANYGYTF. Drawing the rest from reference TRBV5-8 and TRBJ1-2, the complete variable domain is EAGVTQSPTHLIKTRGQQATLRCSPISGHTSVYWYQQALGLGLQFLLWYDEGEERNRGNFPPRFSGRQFPNYSSELNVNALELEDSALYLCASSLRLSRANYGYTFGSGTRLTVV.

The rearrangement joins TRBV5-1 to TRBJ2-5; TCRdb designates TRBD1, a call that cannot be tested without DNA. This CDR3 is built from 11 residues. The germline V gene has CDR1 SGHRS and CDR2 YFSETQ. CDR3 in amino acids: CANTGEETQYF.

The chain joins TRBV11-3 to TRBJ2-3; TCRdb selects TRBD1, and the lack of DNA leaves this call unchecked. The length of the CDR3 is 14 residues. Germline V lookup: CDR1 SGHNT, CDR2 YENEEA. The CDR3: CASSLRQGSDTQYF.

V usage is TRBV28 and J usage is TRBJ2-1; TCRdb gives TRBD2 as the D gene, but with no DNA this cannot be confirmed. The germline CDR1 and CDR2 sequences are MDHEN and SYDVKM. The CDR3 consists of 16 residues. This CDR3 is CASSYPSGMVSDEQFF.

This chain links TRBV29-1 with TRBJ2-1; the D gene TCRdb calls, TRBD2, cannot be checked with no DNA. Looked up from germline, CDR1 is SQVTM and CDR2 is ANQGSEA. CDR3 length: 14 residues. The CDR3 here is CSAISGRAPREQFF.

The genes are TRBV27 and TRBJ1-1; checking the TCRdb D call of TRBD1 is not possible without DNA. The germline CDR1 and CDR2 sequences are MNHEY and SMNVEV (reference sequence). This CDR3 comprises 16 residues. The CDR3 sequence is CASSFPGQGWNTEAFF.

The chain couples TRBV6-6 to TRBJ1-1. The CDR3 sequence is 12 residues long. CDR1 MNHNY and CDR2 SVGAGI come from the germline V gene (reference sequence). This CDR3 reads CASSRGEHCPFF.

This chain uses TRBV7-2 with TRBJ2-1; with no DNA, the TCRdb D assignment of TRBD2 cannot be verified. There are 16 residues in the CDR3. Germline V gene data show CDR1 as SGHTA and CDR2 as FQGNSA. CDR3 amino acids: CASSRLAGITMDEQFF.

The chain has TRBV19 and TRBJ2-6; with no DNA, the TCRdb D assignment of TRBD1 cannot be verified. The CDR3 contains 14 residues. Germline V CDR1 and CDR2: LNHDA, SQIVND (reference sequence). CDR3 amino acids: CASSAPDGANVLTF.

The gene calls are TRBV12-3 or TRBV12-4 and TRBJ2-2; TCRdb gives TRBD2 as the D gene, but with no DNA this cannot be confirmed. The CDR3 spans 17 residues. CDR3 sequence: CASKVAGGRANTGELFF.

This chain joins TRBV11-3 and TRBJ2-1; the D call of TRBD2 rests on TCRdb alone, since no DNA is present to check it. Germline assignment: CDR1 SGHNT and CDR2 YENEEA. The length of the CDR3 is 12 residues. CDR3 residues: CASSRGGLEQFF.

The gene calls are TRBV5-1 and TRBJ1-5; there is no DNA to check the TCRdb D call of TRBD1. The CDR3 length is 13 residues. From germline, CDR1 is SGHRS and CDR2 YFSETQ. The CDR3 loop is CASSYDRDQPQHF.